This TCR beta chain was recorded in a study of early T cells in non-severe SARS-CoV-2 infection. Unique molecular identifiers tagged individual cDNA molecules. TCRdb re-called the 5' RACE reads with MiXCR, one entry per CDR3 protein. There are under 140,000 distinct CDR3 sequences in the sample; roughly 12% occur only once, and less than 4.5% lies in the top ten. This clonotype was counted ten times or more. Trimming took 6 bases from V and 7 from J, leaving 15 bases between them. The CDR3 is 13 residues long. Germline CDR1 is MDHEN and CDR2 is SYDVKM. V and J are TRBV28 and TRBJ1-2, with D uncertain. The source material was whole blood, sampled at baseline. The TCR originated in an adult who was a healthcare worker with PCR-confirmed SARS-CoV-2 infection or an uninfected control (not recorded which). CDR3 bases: TGTGCCAGCAGGCGAATCAACAACATTGGCTACACCTTC. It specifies CASRRINNIGYTF.